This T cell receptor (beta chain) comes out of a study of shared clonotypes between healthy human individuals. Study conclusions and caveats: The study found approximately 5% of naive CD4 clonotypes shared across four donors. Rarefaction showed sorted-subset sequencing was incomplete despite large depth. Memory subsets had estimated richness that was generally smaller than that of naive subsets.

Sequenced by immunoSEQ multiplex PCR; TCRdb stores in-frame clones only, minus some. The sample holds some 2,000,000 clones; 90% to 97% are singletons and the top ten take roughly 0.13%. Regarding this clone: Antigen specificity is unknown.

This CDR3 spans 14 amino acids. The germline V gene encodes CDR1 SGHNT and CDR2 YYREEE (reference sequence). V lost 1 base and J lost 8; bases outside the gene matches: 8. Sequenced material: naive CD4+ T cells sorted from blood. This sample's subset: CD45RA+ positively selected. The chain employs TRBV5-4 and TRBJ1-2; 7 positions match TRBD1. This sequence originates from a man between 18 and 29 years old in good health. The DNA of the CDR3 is TGTGCCAGCAGCTTGTTCGACAGGGCGGAGGGCTACACCTTC. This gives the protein CASSLFDRAEGYTF.